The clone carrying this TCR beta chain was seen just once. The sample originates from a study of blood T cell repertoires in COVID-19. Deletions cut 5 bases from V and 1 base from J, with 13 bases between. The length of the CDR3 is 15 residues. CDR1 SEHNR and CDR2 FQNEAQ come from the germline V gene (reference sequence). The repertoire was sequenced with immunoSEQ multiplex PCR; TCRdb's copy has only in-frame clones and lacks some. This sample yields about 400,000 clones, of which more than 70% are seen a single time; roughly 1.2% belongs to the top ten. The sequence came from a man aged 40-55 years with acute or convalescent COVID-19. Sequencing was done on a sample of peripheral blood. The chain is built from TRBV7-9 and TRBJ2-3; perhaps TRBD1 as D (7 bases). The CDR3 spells CASSQQGEGTDTQYF. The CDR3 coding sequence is TGTGCCAGCAGCCAGCAGGGGGAGGGCACAGATACGCAGTATTTT.